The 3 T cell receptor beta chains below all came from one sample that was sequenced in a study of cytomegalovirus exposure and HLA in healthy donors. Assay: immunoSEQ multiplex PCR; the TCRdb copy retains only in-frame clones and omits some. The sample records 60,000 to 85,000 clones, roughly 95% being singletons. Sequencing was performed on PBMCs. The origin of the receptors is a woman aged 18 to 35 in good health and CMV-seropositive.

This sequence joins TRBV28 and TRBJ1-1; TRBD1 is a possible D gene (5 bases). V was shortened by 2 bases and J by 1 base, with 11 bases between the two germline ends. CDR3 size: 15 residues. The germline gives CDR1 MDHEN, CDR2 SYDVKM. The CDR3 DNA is TGTGCCAGCAGTTTAGGAGGGAGGGGGAACACTGAAGCTTTCTTT. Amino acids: CASSLGGRGNTEAFF.

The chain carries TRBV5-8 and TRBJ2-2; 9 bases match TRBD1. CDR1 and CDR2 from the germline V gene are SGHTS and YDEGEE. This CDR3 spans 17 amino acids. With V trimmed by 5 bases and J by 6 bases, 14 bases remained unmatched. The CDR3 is CASSPQTGQGYPGELFF. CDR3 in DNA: TGTGCCAGCAGTCCACAAACGGGACAGGGCTATCCCGGGGAGCTGTTTTTT.

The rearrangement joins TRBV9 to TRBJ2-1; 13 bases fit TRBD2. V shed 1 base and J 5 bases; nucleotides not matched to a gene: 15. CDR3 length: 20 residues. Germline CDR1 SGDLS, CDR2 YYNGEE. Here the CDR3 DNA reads TGTGCCAGCAGCGTACAAGGACTAGCGGGAGAGGGGACAGGAAACAATGAGCAGTTCTTC. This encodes CASSVQGLAGEGTGNNEQFF.